This T cell receptor beta chain was identified in a study of molecular identifiers for immune sequencing clone quantification. Every naive CD8 library was made from between about 17,000 and 1,100,000 sorted cells with 10%, 30% or 50% RNA. The authors sorted naive CD8 T cells as CD8+CD4-CCR7+CD45RA+. The table lists this clonotype with many counts. There are 17 residues in the CDR3. Trimming cost V 0 bases and J 0 bases, with 12 bases left between them. Germline assignment: CDR1 SGDLS and CDR2 YYNGEE. Preparation methods for the bulk TCR libraries were those previously described, with listed TCR primers. MiXCR, applied by TCRdb to the PCR reads, yields one record per CDR3 protein. The sample has under 100,000 distinct CDR3 sequences; around a quarter are singletons.

The receptor was isolated from a human donor in good health. Some libraries in this study had Jurkat cell RNA spiked in. Specimen: naive CD8+ T cells from blood, with Jurkat cell RNA spiked in. Subset of the sample: FACS-sorted CD8+CD4-CCR7+CD45RA+ naive T cells. This chain links TRBV9 with TRBJ2-2; D is possibly TRBD2 (5 bases). The CDR3 DNA is TGTGCCAGCAGCGTAGCGGTCACGGAGGCGAACACCGGGGAGCTGTTTTTT. This encodes CASSVAVTEANTGELFF.